This T cell receptor beta chain was sequenced for a study of cytomegalovirus exposure and HLA in healthy donors. Study context: Among the roughly 370 genotyped donors, 70% to 90% were placed in the Caucasian-associated ancestry cluster.

The study ran its PCR with 60 Vbeta and 13 Jbeta primers. This table comes from immunoSEQ multiplex PCR, and its TCRdb copy is limited to in-frame clones, with some not included. The data hold about 160,000 clones, with more than 75% observed a single time. Germline V gene lookup returns CDR1 MGHDK and CDR2 SYGVNS. This CDR3 is 15 amino acids long. The V gene end was trimmed by 5 bases and the J gene end by 8 bases; junction bases not matched to a gene: 5. The specimen was PBMCs. The genes are TRBV25-1 and TRBJ2-1; TRBD2 matches 14 bases. This clonotype originated in a girl aged 2-9 years in good health and CMV-seropositive. CDR3: CASSPTSGRAYEQFF. As DNA, the CDR3 is TGTGCCAGCAGTCCGACTAGCGGGAGGGCCTATGAGCAGTTCTTC.